The sequence of this TCR beta chain was determined in a study of blood T cell repertoires in COVID-19. About the study: Samples representing acute and convalescent COVID-19 were sourced from the United States, Italy and Spain. Nucleic acid was either cDNA or gDNA, and it came from T cells, B-cell-depleted T cells, or PBMCs.

In the original workflow: Nucleated cell number was recorded as an estimate derived from reference gene primer amplification. Sequencing used immunoSEQ multiplex PCR; TCRdb keeps in-frame clones, though not all of them. V and J calls and clone size are given by that table; D and trimming were obtained from the DNA. The sample records under 300,000 clones, 83% being singletons. The CDR3 is 16 amino acids. Trimming removed 5 bases from V and 5 bases from J, with 20 bases in between. Germline lookup yields CDR1 MNHEY and CDR2 SVGEGT. The source material was peripheral blood. The V gene is TRBV6-2 or TRBV6-3, the J gene TRBJ2-3; possible D gene TRBD1, 6 bases. The source is a woman between 45 and 60 years old who had recovered from COVID-19. The CDR3 DNA reads as TGTGCCAGCAGTGATCTGGCAGGGGTCACACGAGATACGCAGTATTTT. It codes for CASSDLAGVTRDTQYF.